One sample yielded the 19 T cell receptor beta chains listed below, sequenced in a study of blood T cell repertoires in COVID-19. Method: immunoSEQ multiplex PCR; TCRdb's copy keeps in-frame clones and lacks some. Among about 310,000 clones listed, around 86% were seen once. Source material: PBMCs or T cells enriched from blood (not recorded which). The origin of the receptors is a man aged 55 to 70 who had recovered from COVID-19.

Note on this clone: Other DNA sequences from this sample encode an identical CDR3 as well. The chain is built from TRBV18 and TRBJ2-7; 13 nucleotides align to TRBD2. Germline loops: CDR1 KGHSH, CDR2 LQKENI. Trimming removed 2 bases from V and 2 bases from J; junction bases left unmatched: 0. CDR3 length: 15 amino acids. CDR3 sequence reads: CASSPGTSGTYEQYF. In nucleotides, the CDR3 is TGTGCCAGCTCACCAGGGACTAGCGGGACCTACGAGCAGTACTTC.

The gene calls are TRBV7-3 and TRBJ1-6, with a possible D match to TRBD1 (5 bases). Germline V CDR1 and CDR2: SGHTA, FQGTGA. V was pared by 8 bases and J by 6 bases, with 17 bases between. This CDR3 spans 15 amino acids. The CDR3 bases are TGTGCCAGCTCCCCAGGGTCGGGAGCTAATTCACCCCTCCACTTT. Its protein product is CASSPGSGANSPLHF. Filled out from reference TRBV7-3 and TRBJ1-6, the complete variable domain reads GAGVSQTPSNKVTEKGKYVELRCDPISGHTALYWYRQSLGQGPEFLIYFQGTGAADDSGLPNDRFFAVRPEGSVSTLKIQRTERGDSAVYLCASSPGSGANSPLHFGNGTRLTVT.

J is TRBJ2-1 and V is TRBV7-3, with D possibly being TRBD2 (5 bases). This CDR3 is built from 15 residues. Germline CDR1 and CDR2: SGHTA and FQGTGA. V was pared by 0 bases and J by 0 bases, with 6 bases between. The CDR3 DNA follows: TGTGCCAGCAGCTTAACTACTAGCTCCTACAATGAGCAGTTCTTC. The encoded protein is CASSLTTSSYNEQFF. The whole variable domain, remainder taken from reference TRBV7-3 and TRBJ2-1, is GAGVSQTPSNKVTEKGKYVELRCDPISGHTALYWYRQSLGQGPEFLIYFQGTGAADDSGLPNDRFFAVRPEGSVSTLKIQRTERGDSAVYLCASSLTTSSYNEQFFGPGTRLTVL.

V and J are TRBV5-6 and TRBJ1-4; D unresolved. V was clipped by 2 bases and J by 0 bases, with 14 bases between them. The CDR3 totals 17 residues. CDR1 is SGHDT and CDR2 is YYEEEE in the germline V gene. The CDR3 loop is CASSLSEGFATNEKLFF. The CDR3 bases are TGTGCCAGCAGCTTAAGTGAGGGCTTTGCAACTAATGAAAAACTGTTTTTT.

As to this clone: Other DNA variants within this sample encode the same CDR3. This chain connects TRBV18 to TRBJ2-3; D not certain. The germline CDR1 and CDR2 sequences are KGHSH and LQKENI. This CDR3 has 14 amino acids. The V end was cut by 2 bases, the J end by 2 bases, with 8 bases between. CDR3 coding DNA: TGTGCCAGCTCACCAGATCGAGTCACAGATACGCAGTATTTT. Translation gives CASSPDRVTDTQYF. Based on the CDR3 plus reference TRBV18 and TRBJ2-3, the full variable domain is NAGVMQNPRHLVRRRGQEARLRCSPMKGHSHVYWYRQLPEEGLKFMVYLQKENIIDESGMPKERFSAEFPKEGPSILRIQQVVRGDSAAYFCASSPDRVTDTQYFGPGTRLTVL.

In DNA form, the CDR3 reads TGTGCCAGCAGTTCCCCCCCCGGAGGACTAGCGACGGATGAGCAGTTCTTC. This encodes CASSSPPGGLATDEQFF. J is TRBJ2-1 and V is TRBV28; 9 bases are a match to TRBD2. Germline assignment: CDR1 MDHEN and CDR2 SYDVKM. The J segment lost 8 bases and the V segment lost 4 bases, leaving 15 bases of the junction unmatched. This CDR3 contains 17 residues.

The gene calls are TRBV28 and TRBJ1-5, with TRBD1 identical over 8 bases. Trimming took 4 bases from V and 3 from J; bases not matched to a gene: 8. The CDR3 spans 16 residues. CDR1 is MDHEN, CDR2 SYDVKM, per germline. The CDR3 loop reads CASSSTGGSFNQPQHF. CDR3 coding DNA: TGTGCCAGCAGTTCTACAGGGGGTAGCTTCAATCAGCCCCAGCATTTT.

This rearrangement joins TRBV28 to TRBJ2-5; 11 bases fit TRBD2. V shed 6 bases and J 0 bases; nucleotides not matched to a gene: 21. CDR3 size: 21 residues. The germline V gene encodes CDR1 MDHEN and CDR2 SYDVKM. The CDR3 DNA reads TGTGCCAGCAGCGGCACAGACGAGGGACTAGCGGACCTTAAGTACCAAGAGACCCAGTACTTC. Residues: CASSGTDEGLADLKYQETQYF.

The chain carries TRBV14 and TRBJ2-1, with 8 bases fitting TRBD2. CDR1 SGHDN and CDR2 FVKESK come from the germline V gene. The CDR3 runs to 15 residues. V was pared by 4 bases and J by 4 bases, with 6 bases of the junction left unmatched. The DNA for the CDR3 is TGTGCCAGCAGCCTTCTAGCGGGTCCTTACAATGAGCAGTTCTTC. Translation gives CASSLLAGPYNEQFF.

The chain uses TRBV28 and TRBJ1-5; a possible D gene is TRBD1 (5 bases). Germline V CDR1 and CDR2: MDHEN, SYDVKM. Trimming stripped 8 bases from V and 4 bases from J, with 9 bases between. This CDR3 is built from 12 residues. This CDR3 reads CASSGWNQPQHF. CDR3 sequence (DNA): TGTGCCAGCTCAGGGTGGAATCAGCCCCAGCATTTT.

In DNA, the CDR3 is TGTGCCAGCACCATAGGACAGGGACAAGAGACCCAGTACTTC. Translating gives CASTIGQGQETQYF. The chain combines TRBV2 with TRBJ2-5, with 8 bases lining up with TRBD1. CDR3 length: 14 residues. CDR1 is SNHLY, CDR2 FYNNEI, per germline. V was pared by 7 bases and J by 2 bases, with 6 bases of the junction left unmatched.

V and J are TRBV29-1 and TRBJ2-3; no definite D call. Germline CDR1 reads SQVTM; CDR2 reads ANQGSEA. The CDR3 length is 13 residues. With 3 bases removed from V and 5 bases from J, the gap between germline ends came to 12 bases. CDR3 coding DNA: TGCAGCGTTGACTCGCCTCTAAGAGATACGCAGTATTTT. Its protein product is CSVDSPLRDTQYF.

Remarks on this clone: The sample has other DNA sequences that encode this CDR3 too. This chain links TRBV7-2 with TRBJ2-3, with 12 bases aligning to TRBD1. The junction had 1 base not matched to a gene; V was cut back by 3 bases and J by 6 bases. There are 14 residues in the CDR3. Germline CDR1 and CDR2: SGHTA and FQGNSA. Here the CDR3 DNA reads TGTGCCAGCAGCTTGGGACAGGGGGCGGATACGCAGTATTTT. It is translated as CASSLGQGADTQYF.

This clone was picked up a small number of times. The chain uses TRBV9 and TRBJ1-2, with D unresolved. Trimming left V 3 bases short and J 3 bases short, with 18 bases between. The CDR3 is made up of 16 amino acids. Germline values: CDR1 SGDLS, CDR2 YYNGEE. The CDR3 DNA is TGTGCCAGCAGCGGTAGCGGGGAGGGATTGGACTATGGCTACACCTTC. This translates into CASSGSGEGLDYGYTF.

This clone was detected once. The V call is TRBV7-2, the J call TRBJ1-2, with TRBD1 matching 8 bases. Trimming removed 2 bases from V and 7 bases from J; junction bases left unmatched: 18. The CDR3 totals 18 residues. Per germline, CDR1 SGHTA and CDR2 FQGNSA. In DNA, the CDR3 is TGTGCCAGCAGCTTATCCCGACCTTTAACAGGGGGTGATTCTGGCTACACCTTC. Translated, it gives CASSLSRPLTGGDSGYTF.

This sequence joins TRBV18 and TRBJ1-2; tentative D call: TRBD1 (5 bases). The germline V gene has CDR1 KGHSH and CDR2 LQKENI. The CDR3 is made up of 14 amino acids. The V end lost 3 bases, the J end lost 6 bases, and 14 bases lay between the germline ends. The CDR3 reads CASSPTGRDNGYTF. The CDR3 DNA sequence: TGTGCCAGCTCACCCACTGGCAGGGATAATGGCTACACCTTC.

This chain joins TRBV18 and TRBJ2-2, with TRBD1 identical over 7 bases. V dropped 1 base and J dropped 4; count of bases not matched to a gene: 12. Germline lookup yields CDR1 KGHSH and CDR2 LQKENI. The CDR3 is made up of 18 amino acids. CDR3 loop: CASSPRDRAGLSTGELFF. The CDR3 bases are TGTGCCAGCTCACCACGAGACAGGGCTGGGCTCTCCACCGGGGAGCTGTTTTTT.

V and J are TRBV15 and TRBJ2-7; D may be TRBD2 (6 bases). Germline CDR1 reads LNHNV; CDR2 reads YYDKDF (reference sequence). The V end lost 3 bases, the J end lost 1 base, and 7 bases lay between the germline ends. CDR3 length equals 13 residues. In DNA form, the CDR3 reads TGTGCCACCAGCAGGGGGGGTTCCTACGAGCAGTACTTC. It is translated as CATSRGGSYEQYF.

J is TRBJ1-6 and V is TRBV19, with TRBD1 matching 8 bases. The germline CDR1 and CDR2 sequences are LNHDA and SQIVND (reference sequence). The CDR3 contains 14 residues. V trimming: 6 bases; J trimming: 5 bases; junction bases outside the gene matches: 3. For the CDR3, the DNA is TGTGCCAGTAGGACAGGGGATAATAATTCACCCCTCCACTTT. It encodes CASRTGDNNSPLHF.